This T cell receptor (beta chain) was profiled in a study of regulatory T cells in long-lasting Graves disease. Combining iRepertoire HTBI primers with Arm-PCR of CDR3 regions, the authors built TCR beta libraries. TCRdb reprocessed the multiplex PCR reads with MiXCR, giving one entry per CDR3 protein. The sample holds roughly 430,000 distinct CDR3 sequences, about 17% seen once. Time point indicated: newly diagnosed GD, antithyroid drugs for less than 3 months. RNA isolated from PBMCs was used to make the TCR library. The germline V gene encodes CDR1 MNHEY and CDR2 SMNVEV (reference sequence). This CDR3 spans 14 amino acids. After removal of 2 bases from V and 12 bases from J, the junction contained 9 bases not matched to a gene. Points from the study as a whole: The sample size was small, and this may have reduced accuracy. Peripheral blood was the sole material, not thyroid tissue. Preferential use of TRBV28, TRBJ1-2 and TRBJ2-5 was seen in persistent disease.

Note on this clonotype: Its specificity is not known.

These same data were also listed under a study on T cells in Graves' hyperthyroidism and ophthalmopathy. As that report states: The model foresaw ophthalmopathy a median roughly 6 months prior to onset.

This receptor was taken from a woman under 40 with Graves disease. The sample was peripheral blood mononuclear cells (PBMCs), taken at new diagnosis, from a patient treated with antithyroid drugs. The chain carries TRBV27 and TRBJ2-4; 8 bases agree with TRBD1. The DNA of the CDR3 is TGTGCCAGCAGTTTAAGGGCCAGGGGGCGGACTCAGTACTTC. This sequence encodes CASSLRARGRTQYF.